This TCR beta chain was sequenced in a study of T cell responses to AZD1222 COVID-19 vaccine. Overall study findings and caveats: At 160-218 and 743-854, vaccine-associated CD4 TCRs were dominant, and they spanned spike.

CDR3 size: 14 residues. V shed 2 bases and J shed 5 bases, with 13 bases lying between them. CDR1 and CDR2 (germline): SGHRS, YFSETQ. Profiled with immunoSEQ multiplex PCR; TCRdb holds only in-frame clones, not every one. This sample yields some 170,000 clones, of which 85% to 90% are seen a single time; 1.5% to 2% belongs to the top ten. Regarding this clone: What it recognizes is unknown.

The sample consisted of peripheral blood, taken on day 0 of AZD1222 vaccination. The rearrangement uses TRBV5-1 and TRBJ2-5; perhaps TRBD1 as D (5 bases). The receptor was isolated from an adult in good health. DNA for the CDR3: TGCGCCAGCAGCTTCCAGGGAATCGAGGAGACCCAGTACTTC. Its protein is CASSFQGIEETQYF.